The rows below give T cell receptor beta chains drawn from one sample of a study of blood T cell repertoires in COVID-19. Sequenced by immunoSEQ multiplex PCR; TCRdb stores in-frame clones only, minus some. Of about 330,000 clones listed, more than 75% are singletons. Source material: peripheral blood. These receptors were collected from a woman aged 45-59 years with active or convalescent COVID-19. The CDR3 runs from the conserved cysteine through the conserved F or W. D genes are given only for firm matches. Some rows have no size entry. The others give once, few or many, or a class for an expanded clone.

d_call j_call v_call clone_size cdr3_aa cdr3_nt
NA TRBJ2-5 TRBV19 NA CASTPSLAGRETQYF TGTGCCAGTACCCCAAGTCTGGCGGGCAGAGAGACCCAGTACTTC
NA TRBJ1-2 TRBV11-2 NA CASSLGQSYGYTF TGTGCCAGCAGCTTAGGACAGTCCTATGGCTACACCTTC
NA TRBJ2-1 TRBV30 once CAWAGSYIGEQFF TGTGCCTGGGCCGGGAGCTACATAGGTGAGCAGTTCTTC
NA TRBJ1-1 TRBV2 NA CASSAEGGTEAFF TGTGCCAGCAGTGCGGAGGGAGGCACTGAAGCTTTCTTT
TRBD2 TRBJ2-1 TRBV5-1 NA CASSSGTSGAGEQFF TGCGCCAGCAGCTCAGGGACTAGCGGGGCTGGTGAGCAGTTCTTC
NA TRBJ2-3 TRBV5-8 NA CASSSGASRGTDTQYF TGTGCCAGCAGCTCGGGAGCCTCTCGGGGCACAGATACGCAGTATTTT
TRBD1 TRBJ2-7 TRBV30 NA CAWSETGIIRQYF TGTGCCTGGAGTGAGACAGGGATTATCCGGCAGTACTTC
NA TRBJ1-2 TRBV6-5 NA CASSLTANYGYTF TGTGCCAGCAGTCTCACAGCTAACTATGGCTACACCTTC
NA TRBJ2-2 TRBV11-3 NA CASSSARNTGELFF TGTGCCAGCAGCTCTGCCAGGAACACCGGGGAGCTGTTTTTT
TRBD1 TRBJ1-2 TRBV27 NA CASSQTGTGSLYPYGYTF TGTGCCAGCAGTCAAACCGGGACAGGGTCCTTGTATCCCTATGGCTACACCTTC
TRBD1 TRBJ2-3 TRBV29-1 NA CSVDRGTDTQYF TGCAGCGTGGACAGGGGGACAGATACGCAGTATTTT
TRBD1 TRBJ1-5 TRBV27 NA CASSLEQGAQPQHF TGTGCCAGCAGTTTAGAGCAGGGGGCACAGCCCCAGCATTTT
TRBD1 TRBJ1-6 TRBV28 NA CASSIDRVTNSPLHF TGTGCCAGCAGTATAGACAGGGTGACTAATTCACCCCTCCACTTT
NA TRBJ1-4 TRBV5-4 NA CASTPTARNEKLFF TGTGCCAGCACCCCGACAGCGAGGAATGAAAAACTGTTTTTT
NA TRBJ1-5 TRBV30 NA CAWSLRNGPQHF TGTGCCTGGAGCCTTAGAAACGGGCCCCAGCATTTT
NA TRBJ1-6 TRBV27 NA CASSLGQYNSPLHF TGTGCCAGCAGCTTGGGGCAGTATAATTCACCCCTCCACTTT
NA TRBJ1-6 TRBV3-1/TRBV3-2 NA CASSQGTPRSSYNSPLHF TGTGCCAGCAGCCAAGGGACACCAAGGAGCTCCTATAATTCACCCCTCCACTTT
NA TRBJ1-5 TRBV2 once CASSDSVHQPQHF TGTGCCAGCAGTGATTCGGTCCATCAGCCCCAGCATTTT
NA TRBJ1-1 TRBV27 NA CASSLRRDGRRGNTEAFF TGTGCCAGCAGTTTACGAAGGGATGGAAGACGGGGGAACACTGAAGCTTTCTTT
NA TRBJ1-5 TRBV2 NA CASSDRGGNQPQHF TGTGCCAGCAGTGACCGGGGGGGCAATCAGCCCCAGCATTTT
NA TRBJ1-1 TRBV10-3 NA CAISTGWTEAFF TGTGCCATCAGTACAGGGTGGACTGAAGCTTTCTTT
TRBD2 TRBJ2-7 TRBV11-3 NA CASSQTPSSLREGHEQYF TGTGCCAGCAGCCAAACCCCCTCCAGTCTACGGGAGGGCCACGAGCAGTACTTC
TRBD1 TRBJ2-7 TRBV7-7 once CASSLGRGLVYEQYF TGTGCTAGCAGCTTAGGCAGGGGGCTTGTCTACGAGCAGTACTTC
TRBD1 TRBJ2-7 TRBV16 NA CASSPPGDRGHEQYF TGTGCCAGCAGCCCCCCGGGGGACAGGGGCCACGAGCAGTACTTC